Listed here is a single T cell receptor beta chain. What it recognizes is unknown. This CDR3 contains 16 residues. V trimming: 3 bases; J trimming: 3 bases; junction bases outside the gene matches: 5. The V gene's germline CDR1 is LNHDA and CDR2 SQIVND (reference sequence). These data originate in a study of beta chain features in type 1 diabetes. General study results and limits: TCRB CDR3s were moderately but significantly shorter in Type 1 diabetes patients in all four CD4+ subsets.

Every isolated RNA sample was fully reverse transcribed, so sequencing captured expressed TCRB transcripts. TCRdb's copy holds only in-frame clones and misses some; the assay was immunoSEQ multiplex PCR. This sample has hundreds of thousands of clones, with over 13% found just once. The source material was naive CD4+ T cells from blood. The clonotype was recovered from a young man with type 1 diabetes. The chain employs TRBV19 and TRBJ2-4, with 10 bases lining up with TRBD2. The CDR3 nucleotides are TGTGCCAGTAGTATTTTCGTAGCGGGAGGCAAAAACATTCAGTACTTC. Translating it yields CASSIFVAGGKNIQYF.